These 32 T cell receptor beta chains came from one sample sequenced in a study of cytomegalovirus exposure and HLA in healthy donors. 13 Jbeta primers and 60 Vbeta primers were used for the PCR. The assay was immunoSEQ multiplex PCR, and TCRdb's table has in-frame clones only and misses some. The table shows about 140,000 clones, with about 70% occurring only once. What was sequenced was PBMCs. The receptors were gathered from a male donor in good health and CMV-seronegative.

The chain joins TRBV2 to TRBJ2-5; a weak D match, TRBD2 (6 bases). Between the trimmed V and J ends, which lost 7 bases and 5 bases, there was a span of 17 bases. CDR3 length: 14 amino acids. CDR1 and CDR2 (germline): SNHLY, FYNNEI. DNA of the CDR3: TGTGCCAGCACCAGAAGGGACTCGGGGGAGACCCAGTACTTC. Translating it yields CASTRRDSGETQYF.

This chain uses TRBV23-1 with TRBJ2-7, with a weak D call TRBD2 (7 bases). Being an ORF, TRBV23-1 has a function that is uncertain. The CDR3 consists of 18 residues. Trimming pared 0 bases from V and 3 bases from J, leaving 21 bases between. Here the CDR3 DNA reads TGCGCCAGCAGTCAATCAGGGGGAGGGGCCCTACAAAACTACGAGCAGTACTTC. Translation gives CASSQSGGGALQNYEQYF.

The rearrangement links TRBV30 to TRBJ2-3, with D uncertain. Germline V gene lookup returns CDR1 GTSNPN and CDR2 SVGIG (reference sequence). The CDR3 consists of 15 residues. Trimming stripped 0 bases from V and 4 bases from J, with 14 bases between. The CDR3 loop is CAWSVLQVSADTQYF. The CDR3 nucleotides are TGTGCCTGGAGTGTACTCCAGGTATCGGCAGATACGCAGTATTTT.

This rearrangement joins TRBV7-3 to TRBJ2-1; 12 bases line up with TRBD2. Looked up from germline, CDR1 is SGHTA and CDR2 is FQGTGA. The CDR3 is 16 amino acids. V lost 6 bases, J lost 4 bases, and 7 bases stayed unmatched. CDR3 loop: CASSETSGGVYNEQFF. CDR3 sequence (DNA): TGTGCCAGCAGTGAGACTAGCGGGGGCGTATACAATGAGCAGTTCTTC. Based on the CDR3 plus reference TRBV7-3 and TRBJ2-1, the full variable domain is GAGVSQTPSNKVTEKGKYVELRCDPISGHTALYWYRQSLGQGPEFLIYFQGTGAADDSGLPNDRFFAVRPEGSVSTLKIQRTERGDSAVYLCASSETSGGVYNEQFFGPGTRLTVL.

CDR3 in amino acids: CASSLTAGAGGTDTQYF. DNA for the CDR3: TGTGCCAGCAGCTTGACCGCAGGAGCGGGAGGCACAGATACGCAGTATTTT. The gene calls are TRBV5-4 and TRBJ2-3; 8 nucleotides line up with TRBD2. Germline trimming cut 1 base from V and 1 base from J; bases unmatched to any gene: 8. Germline CDR1 SGHNT, CDR2 YYREEE (reference sequence). The CDR3 covers 17 residues.

CDR3 in DNA: TGTGCCAGCAGTACTTTCACGAGCTCTGGAAACACCATATATTTT. Translated, it gives CASSTFTSSGNTIYF. The chain combines TRBV28 with TRBJ1-3, with D uncertain. The CDR3 has 15 residues. Germline values: CDR1 MDHEN, CDR2 SYDVKM. V lost 5 bases to trimming and J lost 0 bases, with 11 bases between them.

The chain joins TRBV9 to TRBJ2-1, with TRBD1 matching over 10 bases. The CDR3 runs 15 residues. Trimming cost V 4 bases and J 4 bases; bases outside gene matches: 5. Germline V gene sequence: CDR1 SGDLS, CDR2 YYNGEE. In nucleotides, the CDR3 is TGTGCCAGCAGCACCCAGGGACAGGGGTACAATGAGCAGTTCTTC. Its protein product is CASSTQGQGYNEQFF.

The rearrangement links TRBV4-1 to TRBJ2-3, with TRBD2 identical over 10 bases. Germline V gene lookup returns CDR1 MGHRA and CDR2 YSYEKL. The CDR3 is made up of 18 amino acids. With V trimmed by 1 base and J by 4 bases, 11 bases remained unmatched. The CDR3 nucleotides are TGCGCCAGCAGCCAAGCTCTCCTAGCGGGAGTTTTTTCAGATACGCAGTATTTT. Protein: CASSQALLAGVFSDTQYF.

CDR3 protein: CTSSQSGTSLYNEQFF. CDR3 DNA sequence: TGCACCAGCAGCCAGTCCGGGACTAGTTTGTACAATGAGCAGTTCTTC. V is TRBV1 and J is TRBJ2-1; the table's D call TRBD2 went unverified against the DNA. TRBV1 is a recognized pseudogene. The CDR3 has 16 amino acids.

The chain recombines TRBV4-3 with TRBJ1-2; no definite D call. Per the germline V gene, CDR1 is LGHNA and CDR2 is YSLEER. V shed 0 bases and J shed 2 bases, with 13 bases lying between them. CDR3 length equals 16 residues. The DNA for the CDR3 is TGCGCCAGCAGCCAAGACCTAACTAACGCCAACTATGGCTACACCTTC. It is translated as CASSQDLTNANYGYTF.

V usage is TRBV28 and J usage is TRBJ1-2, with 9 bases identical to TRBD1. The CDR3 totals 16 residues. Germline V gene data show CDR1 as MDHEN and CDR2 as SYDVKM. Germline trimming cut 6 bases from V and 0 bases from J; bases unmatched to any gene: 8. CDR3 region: CASRPTGGTSNYGYTF. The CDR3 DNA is TGTGCCAGCAGACCCACAGGGGGCACCTCTAACTATGGCTACACCTTC.

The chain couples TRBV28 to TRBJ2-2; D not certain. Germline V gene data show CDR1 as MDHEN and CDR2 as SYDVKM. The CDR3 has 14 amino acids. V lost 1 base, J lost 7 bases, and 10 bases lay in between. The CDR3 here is CASSLFAVVGELFF. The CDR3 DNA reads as TGTGCCAGCAGTTTATTCGCGGTGGTCGGGGAGCTGTTTTTT.

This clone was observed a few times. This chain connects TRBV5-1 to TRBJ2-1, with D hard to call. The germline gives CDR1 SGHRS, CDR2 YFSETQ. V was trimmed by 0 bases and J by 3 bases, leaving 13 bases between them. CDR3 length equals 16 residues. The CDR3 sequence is CASSLEEPNGYNEQFF. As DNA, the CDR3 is TGCGCCAGCAGCTTGGAAGAGCCGAACGGCTACAATGAGCAGTTCTTC.

CDR3 sequence (DNA): TGTGCCAGCAGCTTAGAGGGGAGGTCCTACGAGCAGTACTTC. It is translated as CASSLEGRSYEQYF. The chain has TRBV7-2 and TRBJ2-7; tentatively, D is TRBD2 (6 bases). This CDR3 is 14 amino acids long. Germline loops: CDR1 SGHTA, CDR2 FQGNSA. V lost 1 base and J 1 base, leaving 8 bases between the germline ends. Using reference TRBV7-2 and TRBJ2-7 for the parts outside the CDR3, the full variable domain is GAGVSQSPSNKVTEKGKDVELRCDPISGHTALYWYRQSLGQGLEFLIYFQGNSAPDKSGLPSDRFSAERTGGSVSTLTIQRTQQEDSAVYLCASSLEGRSYEQYFGPGTRLTVT.

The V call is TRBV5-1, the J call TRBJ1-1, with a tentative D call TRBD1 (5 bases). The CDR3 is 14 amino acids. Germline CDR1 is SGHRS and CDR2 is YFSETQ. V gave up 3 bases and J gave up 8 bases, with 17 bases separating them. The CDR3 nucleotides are TGCGCCAGCAGCTCTCATCCGGGGGATGGAGAAGCTTTCTTT. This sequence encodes CASSSHPGDGEAFF.

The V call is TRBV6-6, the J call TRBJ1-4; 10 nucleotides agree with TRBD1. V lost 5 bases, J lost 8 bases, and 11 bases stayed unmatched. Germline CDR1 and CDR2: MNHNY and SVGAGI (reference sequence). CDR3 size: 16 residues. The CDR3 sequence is CASSPRTTGGREKLFF. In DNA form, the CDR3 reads TGTGCCAGCAGTCCAAGAACGACAGGGGGCCGGGAAAAACTGTTTTTT.

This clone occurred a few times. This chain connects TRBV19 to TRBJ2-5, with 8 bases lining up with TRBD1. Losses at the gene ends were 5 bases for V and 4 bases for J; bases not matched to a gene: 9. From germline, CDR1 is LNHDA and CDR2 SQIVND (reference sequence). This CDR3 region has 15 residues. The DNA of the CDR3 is TGTGCCAGTAGTCTCCGGACAGGGCAGGCAGAGACCCAGTACTTC. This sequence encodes CASSLRTGQAETQYF. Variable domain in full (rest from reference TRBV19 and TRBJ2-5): DGGITQSPKYLFRKEGQNVTLSCEQNLNHDAMYWYRQDPGQGLRLIYYSQIVNDFQKGDIAEGYSVSREKKESFPLTVTSAQKNPTAFYLCASSLRTGQAETQYFGPGTRLLVL.

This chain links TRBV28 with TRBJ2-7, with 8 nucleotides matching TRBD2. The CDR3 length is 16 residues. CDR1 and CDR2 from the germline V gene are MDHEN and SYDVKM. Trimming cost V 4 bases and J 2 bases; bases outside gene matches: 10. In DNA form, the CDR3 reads TGTGCCAGCAGTTCCCAATGGGGGACTAGTCCCTACGAGCAGTACTTC. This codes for CASSSQWGTSPYEQYF.

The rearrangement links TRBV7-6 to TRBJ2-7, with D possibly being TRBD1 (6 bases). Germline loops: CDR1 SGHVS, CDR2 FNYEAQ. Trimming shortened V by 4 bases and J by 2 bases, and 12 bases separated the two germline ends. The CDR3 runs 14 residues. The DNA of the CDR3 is TGTGCCAGCAGCTCCGGGGACAACCCCTACGAGCAGTACTTC. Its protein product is CASSSGDNPYEQYF.

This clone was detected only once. This CDR3 is CASSPYRAGQGANEQFF. CDR3 nucleotide sequence: TGTGCCAGCAGCCCTTACCGGGCGGGCCAGGGGGCAAATGAGCAGTTCTTC. This chain connects TRBV28 to TRBJ2-1; 8 nucleotides match TRBD1. Germline V CDR1 and CDR2: MDHEN, SYDVKM. Trimming at V came to 6 bases and at J to 7 bases, leaving 17 bases not matched to a gene. CDR3 length equals 17 residues. Full variable domain (outside the CDR3, taken from reference TRBV28 and TRBJ2-1): DVKVTQSSRYLVKRTGEKVFLECVQDMDHENMFWYRQDPGLGLRLIYFSYDVKMKEKGDIPEGYSVSREKKERFSLILESASTNQTSMYLCASSPYRAGQGANEQFFGPGTRLTVL.

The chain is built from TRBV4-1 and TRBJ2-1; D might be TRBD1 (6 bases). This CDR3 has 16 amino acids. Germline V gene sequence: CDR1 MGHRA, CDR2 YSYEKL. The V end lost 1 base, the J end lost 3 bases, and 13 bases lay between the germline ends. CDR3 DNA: TGCGCCAGCAGCCAAGTTTGGACAGACCTCTACAATGAGCAGTTCTTC. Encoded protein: CASSQVWTDLYNEQFF.

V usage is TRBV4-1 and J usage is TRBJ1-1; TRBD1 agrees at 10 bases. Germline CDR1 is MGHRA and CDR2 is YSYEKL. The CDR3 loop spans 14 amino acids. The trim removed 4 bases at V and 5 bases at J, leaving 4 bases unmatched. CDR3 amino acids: CASSPGQGGTEAFF. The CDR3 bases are TGCGCCAGCAGCCCTGGACAGGGGGGAACTGAAGCTTTCTTT.

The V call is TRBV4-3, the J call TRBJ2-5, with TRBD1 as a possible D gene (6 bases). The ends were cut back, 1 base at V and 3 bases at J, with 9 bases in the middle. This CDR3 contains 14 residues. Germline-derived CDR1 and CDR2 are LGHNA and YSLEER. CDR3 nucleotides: TGCGCCAGCAGCCAAGGGACAGCTAAAGAGACCCAGTACTTC. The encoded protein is CASSQGTAKETQYF.

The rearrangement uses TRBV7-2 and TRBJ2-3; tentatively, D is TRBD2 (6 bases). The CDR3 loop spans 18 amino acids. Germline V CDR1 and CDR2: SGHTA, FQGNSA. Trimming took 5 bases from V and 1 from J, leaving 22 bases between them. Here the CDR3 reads CASSPGLSGVGGTDTQYF. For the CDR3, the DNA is TGTGCCAGCAGCCCCGGTTTGTCGGGAGTAGGGGGCACAGATACGCAGTATTTT.

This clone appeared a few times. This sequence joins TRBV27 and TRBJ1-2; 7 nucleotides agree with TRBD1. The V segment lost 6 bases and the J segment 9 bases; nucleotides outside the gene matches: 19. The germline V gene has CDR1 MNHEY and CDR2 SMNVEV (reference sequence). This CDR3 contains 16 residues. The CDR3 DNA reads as TGTGCCAGCAGCCGATCCGGGACAGACGACGAGGTTCGCTACACCTTC. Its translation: CASSRSGTDDEVRYTF.

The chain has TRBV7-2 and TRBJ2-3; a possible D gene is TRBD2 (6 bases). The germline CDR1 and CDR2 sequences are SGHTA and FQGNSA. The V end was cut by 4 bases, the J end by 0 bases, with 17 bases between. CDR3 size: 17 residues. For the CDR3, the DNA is TGTGCCAGCAGCTCCATAAGCTGGGCGGGAAGCACAGATACGCAGTATTTT. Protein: CASSSISWAGSTDTQYF. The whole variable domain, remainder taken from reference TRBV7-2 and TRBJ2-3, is GAGVSQSPSNKVTEKGKDVELRCDPISGHTALYWYRQSLGQGLEFLIYFQGNSAPDKSGLPSDRFSAERTGGSVSTLTIQRTQQEDSAVYLCASSSISWAGSTDTQYFGPGTRLTVL.

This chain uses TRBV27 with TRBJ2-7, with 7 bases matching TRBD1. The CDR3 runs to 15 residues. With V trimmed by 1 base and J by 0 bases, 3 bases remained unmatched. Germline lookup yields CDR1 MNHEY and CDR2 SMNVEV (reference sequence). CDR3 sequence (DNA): TGTGCCAGCAGTTTATTAGGGGGCCTCTCCTACGAGCAGTACTTC. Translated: CASSLLGGLSYEQYF.

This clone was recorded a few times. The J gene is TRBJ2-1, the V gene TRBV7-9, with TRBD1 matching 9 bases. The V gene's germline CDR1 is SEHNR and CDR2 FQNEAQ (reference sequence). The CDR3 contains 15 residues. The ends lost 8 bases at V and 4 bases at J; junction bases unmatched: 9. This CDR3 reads CASLNFGQGYNEQFF. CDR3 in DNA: TGTGCCAGCCTCAATTTTGGACAGGGGTACAATGAGCAGTTCTTC. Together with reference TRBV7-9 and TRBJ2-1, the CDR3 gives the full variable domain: DTGVSQNPRHKITKRGQNVTFRCDPISEHNRLYWYRQTLGQGPEFLTYFQNEAQLEKSRLLSDRFSAERPKGSFSTLEIQRTEQGDSAMYLCASLNFGQGYNEQFFGPGTRLTVL.

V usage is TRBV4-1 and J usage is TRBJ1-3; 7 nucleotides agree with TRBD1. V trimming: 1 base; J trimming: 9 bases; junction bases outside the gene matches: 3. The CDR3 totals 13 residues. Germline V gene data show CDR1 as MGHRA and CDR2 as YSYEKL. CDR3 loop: CASSQGQGATIYF. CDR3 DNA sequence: TGCGCCAGCAGCCAAGGACAGGGAGCCACCATATATTTT.

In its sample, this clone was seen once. The CDR3 protein is CASSPSAGAEAFF. The CDR3 nucleotides are TGCGCCAGCAGCCCTTCGGCAGGGGCTGAAGCTTTCTTT. The rearrangement uses TRBV4-1 and TRBJ1-1; D is perhaps TRBD1 (6 bases). V shed 4 bases and J shed 6 bases, with 12 bases lying between them. This CDR3 has 13 residues. The germline CDR1 and CDR2 sequences are MGHRA and YSYEKL.

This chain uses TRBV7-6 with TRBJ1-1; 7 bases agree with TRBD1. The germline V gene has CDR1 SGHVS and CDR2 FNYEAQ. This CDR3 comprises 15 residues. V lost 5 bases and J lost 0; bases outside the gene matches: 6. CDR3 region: CASSRPTGMNTEAFF. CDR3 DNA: TGTGCCAGCAGCCGTCCGACAGGGATGAACACTGAAGCTTTCTTT.

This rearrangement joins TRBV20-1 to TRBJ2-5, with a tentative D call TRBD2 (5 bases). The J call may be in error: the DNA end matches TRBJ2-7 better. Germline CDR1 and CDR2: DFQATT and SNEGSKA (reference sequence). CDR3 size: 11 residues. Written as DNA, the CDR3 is TGCAGTGTTCCGGACTTGTACGAGCAGTACTTC. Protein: CSVPDLYEQYF.